This T cell receptor (beta chain) was captured in a study of blood T cell repertoires in COVID-19. Living in about two dozen US areas, the participants were between about 18 and 100 years of age. Allocation to cohorts depended on clinical history reported by the participants. Each recovered donor of Cohort 3 presented with two negative PCRs, clearance, or symptom resolution. The V and J ends lost 3 bases and 2 bases respectively, with 11 bases between them. CDR1 is SGHTA, CDR2 FQGNSA, per germline. The CDR3 has 15 amino acids. TCRdb's copy holds only in-frame clones and misses some; the assay was immunoSEQ multiplex PCR. The sample carries about 200,000 clones, around 87% recorded once.

The receptor comes from a woman in her twenties or thirties who had recovered from COVID-19. Sequenced sample: PBMCs or T cells enriched from blood (not recorded which). V and J are TRBV7-2 and TRBJ2-1; D is unclear. CDR3 DNA: TGTGCCAGCAGCTTTATCCTAGGAACCTACAATGAGCAGTTCTTC. Amino acids: CASSFILGTYNEQFF.